A single sample gave rise to the 18 T cell receptor beta chains below, sequenced in a study of blood T cell repertoires in COVID-19. Clones were sequenced by immunoSEQ multiplex PCR, and TCRdb holds only the in-frame ones, with some missing. Here the sample spans hundreds of thousands of clones, roughly 89% being singletons. The sequenced sample was peripheral blood. Receptors were obtained from a woman between 40 and 55 years old with COVID-19, enrolled during active disease.

CDR3 loop: CATSDPQRTGTYEQYF. CDR3 in DNA: TGTGCCACCAGTGATCCTCAACGGACAGGGACCTACGAGCAGTACTTC. This chain joins TRBV24-1 and TRBJ2-7; TRBD1 aligns across 8 bases. Germline-derived CDR1 and CDR2 are KGHDR and SFDVKD. The V and J ends lost 3 bases and 2 bases, in that order; junction bases with no gene match: 8. The CDR3 spans 16 residues.

V is TRBV29-1 and J is TRBJ1-2; D is undetermined. The CDR3 runs to 16 residues. V was cut by 2 bases and J by 3 bases, with 19 bases left in between. CDR1 SQVTM and CDR2 ANQGSEA come from the germline V gene. The CDR3 loop reads CSVELAGQGIDYGYTF. In DNA, the CDR3 is TGCAGCGTTGAACTTGCTGGGCAAGGCATAGACTATGGCTACACCTTC.

This chain joins TRBV6-2 or TRBV6-3 and TRBJ1-3; 8 bases match TRBD1. The CDR3 consists of 14 residues. Germline V CDR1 and CDR2: MNHEY, SVGEGT. V lost 6 bases and J lost 5; bases outside the gene matches: 6. DNA of the CDR3: TGTGCCAGCAGCCGGAGGACAGGGAGAAACACCATATATTTT. Protein sequence: CASSRRTGRNTIYF.

The chain combines TRBV9 with TRBJ2-7, with 10 bases matching TRBD1. The germline gives CDR1 SGDLS, CDR2 YYNGEE. The V segment lost 0 bases and the J segment 2 bases; nucleotides outside the gene matches: 11. The length of the CDR3 is 18 residues. This CDR3 reads CASSVGEVWDRGAYEQYF. CDR3 sequence (DNA): TGTGCCAGCAGCGTAGGTGAGGTGTGGGACAGGGGCGCCTACGAGCAGTACTTC.

The V and J genes are TRBV3-1 (or the pseudogene TRBV3-2) and TRBJ1-1, with a weak D call TRBD1 (5 bases). V lost 4 bases and J lost 4, with 16 bases in between. The CDR3 runs to 15 residues. The germline CDR1 and CDR2 sequences are LGHDT and YNNKEL (reference sequence). The CDR3 bases are TGTGCCAGCAGCCCCCCCCCGGCAGGGCTCACTGAAGCTTTCTTT. Amino acid sequence: CASSPPPAGLTEAFF.

This clone was found a few times. The gene calls are TRBV6-2 or TRBV6-3 and TRBJ2-1; 15 bases are shared with TRBD2. CDR3 length: 18 residues. Germline CDR1 MNHEY, CDR2 SVGEGT. V dropped 4 bases and J dropped 3; count of bases not matched to a gene: 7. CDR3 DNA: TGTGCCAGCAGTTTCGGACTAGCGGGAGGGCCCGTCTACAATGAGCAGTTCTTC. Translated: CASSFGLAGGPVYNEQFF.

This clone was seen only once. J is TRBJ1-1 and V is TRBV6-4; D call uncertain. This CDR3 contains 13 residues. Germline V gives CDR1 MRHNA, CDR2 SNTAGT. V lost 2 bases and J lost 6, with 10 bases in between. CDR3 loop: CASSDGERAEAFF. The DNA for the CDR3 is TGTGCCAGCAGTGACGGCGAGAGGGCTGAAGCTTTCTTT.

The rearrangement links TRBV14 to TRBJ2-1, with D unclear. V was pared by 1 base and J by 3 bases, with 7 bases between. Germline CDR1 reads SGHDN; CDR2 reads FVKESK. The CDR3 extends over 14 amino acids. The CDR3 bases are TGTGCCAGCAGCCAAGTCGCCAGCTACAATGAGCAGTTCTTC. Amino acid sequence: CASSQVASYNEQFF.

This clone has a single count. V gene TRBV4-1 combines with J gene TRBJ2-5, with D tentatively TRBD2 (7 bases). From germline, CDR1 is MGHRA and CDR2 YSYEKL. Trimming removed 6 bases from V and 9 bases from J, with 17 bases in between. The CDR3 length is 13 residues. CDR3 nucleotides: TGCGCCAGCAGGGGGGGGCTAGACGGGGCCCAGTACTTC. Translating it yields CASRGGLDGAQYF.

V and J are TRBV4-1 and TRBJ2-3; a possible D gene is TRBD2 (6 bases). Per germline, CDR1 MGHRA and CDR2 YSYEKL. The CDR3 extends over 15 amino acids. The ends were cut back, 1 base at V and 2 bases at J, with 10 bases in the middle. CDR3 sequence reads: CASSQVGLNTDTQYF. DNA for the CDR3: TGCGCCAGCAGCCAAGTGGGACTGAACACAGATACGCAGTATTTT.

The V call is TRBV7-3, the J call TRBJ2-1, with D possibly matching TRBD1 (5 bases). V shed 4 bases and J shed 4 bases, with 11 bases lying between them. The CDR3 has 14 residues. Germline V lookup: CDR1 SGHTA, CDR2 FQGTGA. The CDR3 protein is CASSSDQGYNEQFF. The CDR3, as DNA: TGTGCCAGCAGCTCCGATCAGGGTTACAATGAGCAGTTCTTC. The full variable domain, rest sourced from reference TRBV7-3 and TRBJ2-1, is GAGVSQTPSNKVTEKGKYVELRCDPISGHTALYWYRQSLGQGPEFLIYFQGTGAADDSGLPNDRFFAVRPEGSVSTLKIQRTERGDSAVYLCASSSDQGYNEQFFGPGTRLTVL.

V and J are TRBV30 and TRBJ1-2; possible D gene TRBD1, 5 bases. The germline V and J ends were trimmed by 5 bases and 3 bases, with 25 bases remaining between them. CDR1 and CDR2 (germline): GTSNPN, SVGIG (reference sequence). This CDR3 spans 17 amino acids. The CDR3 nucleotides read TGTGCCTGGCAGGGACTTACCGTCCCATCAGGTCACTATGGCTACACCTTC. Its translation: CAWQGLTVPSGHYGYTF.

The chain couples TRBV28 to TRBJ1-5; TRBD1 might be the D (6 bases). The CDR3 has 16 amino acids. Germline V gene data show CDR1 as MDHEN and CDR2 as SYDVKM. V lost 5 bases and J lost 0, with 14 bases in between. The CDR3 DNA reads as TGTGCCAGCAGTCTAGTACAGGGATATAGCAATCAGCCCCAGCATTTT. Translated: CASSLVQGYSNQPQHF.

The chain has TRBV7-2 and TRBJ1-5; a possible D gene is TRBD1 (5 bases). The CDR3 covers 16 residues. CDR1 and CDR2 (germline): SGHTA, FQGNSA. V lost 5 bases and J lost 4, with 18 bases in between. The CDR3 spells CASSTQLGLGNQPQHF. The DNA for the CDR3 is TGTGCCAGCAGCACCCAGTTGGGGCTTGGAAATCAGCCCCAGCATTTT.

V usage is TRBV7-9 and J usage is TRBJ2-2; D unclear. The CDR3 has 15 residues. Germline CDR1 and CDR2: SEHNR and FQNEAQ (reference sequence). With 5 bases removed from V and 4 bases from J, the gap between germline ends came to 14 bases. This CDR3 reads CASSPPRLGTGELFF. The CDR3 DNA sequence: TGTGCCAGCAGCCCCCCACGTCTAGGCACCGGGGAGCTGTTTTTT.

The gene calls are TRBV5-1 and TRBJ1-6; tentative D call: TRBD1 (5 bases). Between the trimmed V and J ends, which lost 0 bases and 10 bases, there was a span of 14 bases. The CDR3 runs to 15 residues. The germline gives CDR1 SGHRS, CDR2 YFSETQ. This CDR3 is CASSLGAGLGSPLHF. CDR3 DNA sequence: TGCGCCAGCAGCTTGGGTGCAGGGCTTGGCTCACCCCTCCACTTT.

The rearrangement joins TRBV7-3 to TRBJ2-1; 11 bases line up with TRBD1. Germline V lookup: CDR1 SGHTA, CDR2 FQGTGA. The CDR3 is 18 amino acids. V was pared by 5 bases and J by 9 bases, with 18 bases of the junction left unmatched. The CDR3, as DNA: TGTGCCAGCAGCCGCACCCACACGGACAGGGGGCGTATGGGTGAGCAGTTCTTC. Protein product: CASSRTHTDRGRMGEQFF.

The J gene is TRBJ1-5, the V gene TRBV28; possibly TRBD1 for D (5 bases). This CDR3 has 16 amino acids. CDR1 and CDR2 from the germline V gene are MDHEN and SYDVKM. V gave up 6 bases and J gave up 2 bases, with 17 bases separating them. The CDR3 reads CASSPPLGGGNQPQHF. The CDR3 bases are TGTGCCAGCAGCCCTCCTTTGGGGGGAGGCAATCAGCCCCAGCATTTT.